A selection of T cell receptor beta chains follows, all from one sample in a study of metastatic and nonmetastatic thyroid tumors. With MiXCR, TCRdb called clones anew from the PCR reads. The sample consists of about 20,000 clones, 25% to 30% of them appearing once. The specimen sequenced was tumor tissue. These receptors were collected from a female donor with papillary thyroid cancer or a benign thyroid nodule (not recorded which). Some clones in this sample may be carry-over from other donors' samples. CDR3s include the opening cysteine and the closing phenylalanine or tryptophan. A D gene is named only where the DNA matches it firmly. A row's size may be missing; if present it is once, few, many or a size class.

CDR3nt | CDR3aa | d_gene | j_gene | abundance | v_gene
TGTGCCAGCAGCCCCAATCCGGCGGGACTAGCCCGAACCGGGGAGCTGTTTTTT | CASSPNPAGLARTGELFF | TRBD2 | TRBJ2-2 | once | TRBV7-3
TGCAGTGCTAGAGGCCATACAGGGGAGGGAGAAAAACTGTTTTTT | CSARGHTGEGEKLFF | TRBD1 | TRBJ1-4 | NA | TRBV20-1
TGCGCCAGCAGTCCGGGAGGGACAGGGGCCTACGAGCAGTACTTC | CASSPGGTGAYEQYF | TRBD1 | TRBJ2-7 | many | TRBV5-1
TGCGCCAGCAGCCAAGACCCATCATTTAATCACGGAGCCTACGAGCAGTACTTC | CASSQDPSFNHGAYEQYF | NA | TRBJ2-7 | NA | TRBV4-3
TGTGCCAGCATCGACGGGACAGGGGGCTTAAAACTGTTTTTT | CASIDGTGGLKLFF | TRBD1 | TRBJ1-4 | few | TRBV6-9
TGCAGTGCTAGAACAGGGGCAACTAATGAAAAACTGTTTTTT | CSARTGATNEKLFF | TRBD1 | TRBJ1-4 | many | TRBV20-1
TGTGCCAGCAGCTTAGACAATCAGCCCCAGCATTTT | CASSLDNQPQHF | NA | TRBJ1-5 | many | TRBV5-8
TGTGCCAGCAGCGGATATGTTGGGGAGGGGAGCTCTGGAAACACCATATATTTT | CASSGYVGEGSSGNTIYF | NA | TRBJ1-3 | many | TRBV7-8
TGTGCCAGCGACCACCGGACTAGCGGGAGGGCACAGGATACGCAGTATTTT | CASDHRTSGRAQDTQYF | TRBD2 | TRBJ2-3 | NA | TRBV2
TGTGCCAGCTCACGGGACAGGGGCACTGAAGCTTTCTTT | CASSRDRGTEAFF | TRBD1 | TRBJ1-1 | NA | TRBV18
TGTGCCAGCAGTTCGTCGCCTTGGCCCCAGCATTTT | CASSSSPWPQHF | NA | TRBJ1-5 | few | TRBV27
TGTGCCAGCAGCCAAACAACCGAGCAGTTCTTC | CASSQTTEQFF | NA | TRBJ2-1 | many | TRBV11-2
TGTGCCAGCAGCTCGCAAAGCGCCTACGAGCAGTACTTC | CASSSQSAYEQYF | NA | TRBJ2-7 | once | TRBV7-8
TGCAGTGCCCTATACCATGAGCAGTTCTTC | CSALYHEQFF | NA | TRBJ2-1 | many | TRBV20-1
TGCGCCAGCAGCCAAGAAACAGGCAATCAGCCCCAGCATTTT | CASSQETGNQPQHF | NA | TRBJ1-5 | many | TRBV4-3
TGTGCCAGCAGTTGGGACTTTGGCTACGAGCAGTACTTC | CASSWDFGYEQYF | NA | TRBJ2-7 | few | TRBV6-1
TGTGCCAGTAGTATTAGCGGGGCAACCTACGAGCAGTACTTC | CASSISGATYEQYF | TRBD2 | TRBJ2-7 | few | TRBV19
TGTGCCAGCCACAACAGGGCGAGAAACGATGGCTACACCTTC | CASHNRARNDGYTF | NA | TRBJ1-2 | NA | TRBV3-1
TGTGCCAGCAGTTCCCCCGGGACTAACAATTCACCCCTCCACTTT | CASSSPGTNNSPLHF | NA | TRBJ1-6 | NA | TRBV6-5
TGCAGTGCTAGAGATAGCACAGCCAATGAGCAGTTCTTC | CSARDSTANEQFF | NA | TRBJ2-1 | NA | TRBV20-1
TGCGCCAGCAGCCCCATCTGGCTAGCGGGAGGGAATGAGCAGTTCTTC | CASSPIWLAGGNEQFF | TRBD2 | TRBJ2-1 | many | TRBV5-1
TGTGCCAGCAGCAGAGGAGGGACCCACGAGCAGTACTTC | CASSRGGTHEQYF | NA | TRBJ2-7 | many | TRBV7-7
TGCAGTGCTAGAGGGGGGGACAGGGACTACACTGAAGCTTTCTTT | CSARGGDRDYTEAFF | TRBD1 | TRBJ1-1 | medium-sized | TRBV20-1
TGTGCCAGCAGCTTAGATCGGGGCGGGGTAAGCTCCTACGAGCAGTACTTC | CASSLDRGGVSSYEQYF | NA | TRBJ2-7 | NA | TRBV11-2
TGTGCCAGCAGCCCCCTCAGGGCCCTCCACTTT | CASSPLRALHF | NA | TRBJ1-6 | few | TRBV28
TGTGCCAGCAGTGAGGACTGGGGCTATAATTCACCCCTCCACTTT | CASSEDWGYNSPLHF | NA | TRBJ1-6 | NA | TRBV6-1
TGCGCCAGCAGCCAAGACCGGGCACGCCGCGGGGAGCCCCAGCATTTT | CASSQDRARRGEPQHF | NA | TRBJ1-5 | once | TRBV4-3
TGTGCCAGCAGTGGGGGACAGATTCGCTACGAGCAGTACTTC | CASSGGQIRYEQYF | TRBD1 | TRBJ2-7 | medium-sized | TRBV6-2/TRBV6-3
TGTGCCAGCAGGACCGGACAGGGGGACACTGAAGCTTTCTTT | CASRTGQGDTEAFF | TRBD1 | TRBJ1-1 | NA | TRBV6-1
TGTGCCAGCAGTTTATCCGCGACCCAAGTAATGAACACTGAAGCTTTCTTT | CASSLSATQVMNTEAFF | NA | TRBJ1-1 | many | TRBV28
TGTGCCAGCTCCAGACCGGTTTATGGCTACACCTTC | CASSRPVYGYTF | NA | TRBJ1-2 | few | TRBV28
TGTGCCAGCAGTCGGACGGGTGAGACCCAGTACTTC | CASSRTGETQYF | NA | TRBJ2-5 | many | TRBV2
TGTGCCAGCAGCCCCCACCTGCCCGGATCTGGAAACACCATATATTTT | CASSPHLPGSGNTIYF | NA | TRBJ1-3 | medium-sized | TRBV6-1
TGTGCCAGCGCCGAGGAGACCCAGTACTTC | CASAEETQYF | NA | TRBJ2-5 | many | TRBV2
TGTGCCAGCAGCTCATTAGCGGGTTTTAGCACAGATACGCAGTATTTT | CASSSLAGFSTDTQYF | TRBD2 | TRBJ2-3 | NA | TRBV11-1
TGTGCCAGCCTCATATGGAGGGGGCAGTACACTGAAGCTTTCTTT | CASLIWRGQYTEAFF | TRBD1 | TRBJ1-1 | NA | TRBV27
TGTGACAGCATTCCCAGAGGAACGGATCAGCCACAGCATTTT | CDSIPRGTDQPQHF | NA | TRBJ1-5 | NA | TRBV6-1
TGTGCCAGCAGTTACTCCGTGGGGAGCTTAGAAGCTTTCTTT | CASSYSVGSLEAFF | NA | TRBJ1-1 | NA | TRBV6-5
TGTGCCAGTACCGATGCCCTAGAGACCCAGTACTTC | CASTDALETQYF | NA | TRBJ2-5 | medium-sized | TRBV19
TGTGCCAGCAGCCCGGGGGGACCCCTCCACTTT | CASSPGGPLHF | NA | TRBJ1-6 | NA | TRBV2
TGTGCCAGCAGTTTAGGGGGCAGTCAGCCCCAGCATTTT | CASSLGGSQPQHF | NA | TRBJ1-5 | medium-sized | TRBV27
TGCGCCAGCAGTGAGTCGTATGGACAGGGGGGTACCTACGAGCAGTACTTC | CASSESYGQGGTYEQYF | TRBD1 | TRBJ2-7 | NA | TRBV10-1
TGTGCCAGCAGCTTCCCCGGGACAGGTGTAAACTATGGCTACGCCTTC | CASSFPGTGVNYGYAF | TRBD1 | TRBJ1-2 | NA | TRBV11-2
TGCGCCAGCAGCCCCCGCACAGTGGGAACCGGGGAGCTGTTTTTT | CASSPRTVGTGELFF | NA | TRBJ2-2 | NA | TRBV5-1
TGTGCCAGCAGCCAAGATGGTCGGGGGTTCTATGGCTACACCTTC | CASSQDGRGFYGYTF | NA | TRBJ1-2 | NA | TRBV3-1
TGTGCCAGCAGTTACCGAGGGTTTTCTGAAGCTTTCTTT | CASSYRGFSEAFF | NA | TRBJ1-1 | many | TRBV6-2/TRBV6-3
TGCAGTGCTTCTCCCCGACTAGCGGCTAGCTCCTACAATGAGCAGTTCTTC | CSASPRLAASSYNEQFF | TRBD2 | TRBJ2-1 | few | TRBV20-1
TGCGCCAGCAGCCTGTCAGCGGGACCCAACACCGGGGAGCTGTTTTTT | CASSLSAGPNTGELFF | TRBD2 | TRBJ2-2 | few | TRBV5-1
TGTGCCTGGAGTTATGGCAGGGCAGATACGCAGTATTTT | CAWSYGRADTQYF | NA | TRBJ2-3 | many | TRBV30
TGTGCCACCAGCAGAGCACGACAGGGACAGTTCTTC | CATSRARQGQFF | TRBD1 | TRBJ2-1 | medium-sized | TRBV15
TGCGCCAGCAGCTTACAGGGGAGCCATGGCTACACCTTC | CASSLQGSHGYTF | TRBD1 | TRBJ1-2 | NA | TRBV5-1
TGCGCCAGCAGCGCATCCTCAGGGATGAACACTGAAGCTTTCTTT | CASSASSGMNTEAFF | NA | TRBJ1-1 | many | TRBV5-1
TGTGCCACCAGTTTTGTGGAGACCCAGTACTTC | CATSFVETQYF | NA | TRBJ2-5 | many | TRBV24-1
TGTGCCAGCAGCTTGGGTCTCAAGAGCTCTGGGGCCAACGTCCTGACTTTC | CASSLGLKSSGANVLTF | NA | TRBJ2-6 | many | TRBV5-4
TGTGCCAGCAGCCCCGGACAGGAATACAATGAGCAGTTCTTC | CASSPGQEYNEQFF | TRBD1 | TRBJ2-1 | many | TRBV3-1
TGTGCCAGCAGTTTATCTGGGGCCAACGTCCTGACTTTC | CASSLSGANVLTF | NA | TRBJ2-6 | few | TRBV27
TGTGCCAGCAGTCCCCCGGTGTGGGAGGACACCGGGGAGCTGTTTTTT | CASSPPVWEDTGELFF | NA | TRBJ2-2 | few | TRBV28
TGTGCCAGCAGTTTAGATGGGGGTTTACCCAGAATGAACACTGAAGCTTTCTTT | CASSLDGGLPRMNTEAFF | NA | TRBJ1-1 | few | TRBV12-3/TRBV12-4
TGCAGTGCTAGAGATCAGGGACCTACCCGCAGTTCCTACGAGCAGTACTTC | CSARDQGPTRSSYEQYF | NA | TRBJ2-7 | many | TRBV20-1
TGTGCCAGCAGTTTCACTAATCAGCAGTTCTTC | CASSFTNQQFF | NA | TRBJ2-1 | few | TRBV6-5